The clone carrying this T cell receptor (beta chain) appeared many times. Authors of the study amplified TCR beta CDR3 regions from RNA transcripts. The HTBI primer set served for first-round RT-PCR of the TCR CDR3. TCRdb re-analysed the multiplex PCR reads in MiXCR, keeping a single row per CDR3 protein. The data contain 300,000 to 350,000 distinct CDR3 sequences, roughly 20% of them singletons. The study left out patients who had uncontrolled infection, other autoimmune disease, pregnancy or lactation. These data come from a study of T cells in Graves' hyperthyroidism and ophthalmopathy. The V gene's germline CDR1 is SGHTA and CDR2 FQGNSA. The CDR3 length is 14 residues. V shed 1 base and J 7 bases; nucleotides not matched to a gene: 2.

The chain uses TRBV7-2 and TRBJ1-2; 11 bases are a match to TRBD1. Sequencing was done on a sample of blood. The sequence was obtained from a woman between 40 and 55 years old with Graves' ophthalmopathy. CDR3 bases: TGTGCCAGCAGCTTAGGAGGGACAGGGGGTGGCTACACCTTC. It encodes CASSLGGTGGGYTF.